A single sample is the source of the 32 T cell receptor beta chains below, sequenced in a study of CD8+ T cells in alopecia areata. Extracted RNA was reverse transcribed, and the resulting cDNA served as sequencing template. The repertoire was sequenced with immunoSEQ multiplex PCR; TCRdb's copy has only in-frame clones and lacks some. There are 250,000 or so clones in the sample; under 70% occur only once, and 1% to 1.5% lies in the top ten. The starting material was CD4+ T cells sorted from blood, obtained at week 0. These receptors originate from a human donor with alopecia areata.

The CDR3 loop is CAWSVGVAGYTF. CDR3 sequence (DNA): TGTGCCTGGAGTGTCGGGGTAGCTGGCTACACCTTC. The chain combines TRBV30 with TRBJ1-2; D unresolved. Germline V gives CDR1 GTSNPN, CDR2 SVGIG (reference sequence). V was trimmed by 0 bases and J by 7 bases, leaving 9 bases between them. The CDR3 has 12 amino acids.

The genes are TRBV6-1 and TRBJ1-1; D possibly corresponds to TRBD1 (6 bases). Trimming stripped 6 bases from V and 6 bases from J, with 14 bases between. CDR3 length equals 13 residues. Germline CDR1 is MNHNS and CDR2 is SASEGT. The CDR3 is CASRERGKPEAFF. The CDR3 DNA follows: TGTGCCAGCAGAGAAAGGGGGAAGCCTGAAGCTTTCTTT.

This sequence joins TRBV29-1 and TRBJ1-1; no reliable D call. Germline-derived CDR1 and CDR2 are SQVTM and ANQGSEA. V gave up 6 bases and J gave up 8 bases, with 10 bases separating them. There are 10 residues in the CDR3. CDR3: CSVIVTEAFF. Written as DNA, the CDR3 is TGCAGCGTCATTGTGACAGAAGCTTTCTTT.

This chain uses TRBV9 with TRBJ1-5; no definite D call. The ends were cut back, 0 bases at V and 9 bases at J, with 13 bases in the middle. The CDR3 covers 14 residues. Per germline, CDR1 SGDLS and CDR2 YYNGEE. CDR3 loop: CASSVGAAQVPQHF. DNA for the CDR3: TGTGCCAGCAGCGTAGGGGCAGCCCAGGTGCCCCAGCATTTT.

V gene TRBV5-1 combines with J gene TRBJ1-6; 7 bases align to TRBD1. Germline V gene data show CDR1 as SGHRS and CDR2 as YFSETQ. V lost 0 bases, J lost 10 bases, and 7 bases stayed unmatched. The CDR3 has 15 residues. Here the CDR3 DNA reads TGCGCCAGCAGCTTGGGGACAGGTTTCGGCTCACCCCTCCACTTT. Encoded protein: CASSLGTGFGSPLHF.

The V call is TRBV15, the J call TRBJ1-2; D ambiguous. The CDR3 consists of 13 residues. Trimming pared 0 bases from V and 2 bases from J, leaving 4 bases between. The V gene's germline CDR1 is LNHNV and CDR2 YYDKDF (reference sequence). This CDR3 reads CATSREGNYGYTF. The CDR3 DNA reads as TGTGCCACCAGCAGAGAGGGAAACTATGGCTACACCTTC. Full variable domain (remainder filled in from reference TRBV15 and TRBJ1-2): DAMVIQNPRYQVTQFGKPVTLSCSQTLNHNVMYWYQQKSSQAPKLLFHYYDKDFNNEADTPDNFQSRRPNTSFCFLDIRSPGLGDTAMYLCATSREGNYGYTFGSGTRLTVV.

This rearrangement joins TRBV20-1 to TRBJ1-2; a weak D match, TRBD1 (5 bases). Germline lookup yields CDR1 DFQATT and CDR2 SNEGSKA (reference sequence). V lost 8 bases and J 8 bases, leaving 9 bases between the germline ends. This CDR3 is 9 amino acids long. For the CDR3, the DNA is TGCAGTCCAGGGCTGGGCTACACCTTC. Translation gives CSPGLGYTF.

The CDR3 DNA sequence: TGTGCCACCAGTAAAGGTCCTGACAATGAGCAGTTCTTC. It encodes CATSKGPDNEQFF. The rearrangement uses TRBV15 and TRBJ2-1; D remains ambiguous. The V and J ends lost 6 bases and 5 bases respectively, with 11 bases between them. The CDR3 has 13 amino acids. Germline V lookup: CDR1 LNHNV, CDR2 YYDKDF (reference sequence).

The chain is built from TRBV7-8 and TRBJ2-5, with 12 bases that match TRBD2. Germline V gene lookup returns CDR1 SGHVS and CDR2 FQNEAQ. The CDR3 runs 15 residues. Unmatched junction bases numbered 3, after V lost 3 bases and J lost 4 bases. The CDR3 protein is CASSFMTSGGETQYF. CDR3 nucleotide sequence: TGTGCCAGCAGCTTTATGACTAGCGGGGGAGAGACCCAGTACTTC.

This clone has only one observation. This rearrangement joins TRBV5-1 to TRBJ2-4; TRBD1 matches at 9 bases. The CDR3 extends over 15 amino acids. The V and J ends lost 4 bases and 7 bases, in that order; junction bases with no gene match: 9. The V gene's germline CDR1 is SGHRS and CDR2 YFSETQ. This CDR3 is CASSPQTGGFNIQYF. DNA for the CDR3: TGCGCCAGCAGCCCCCAGACAGGGGGTTTTAACATTCAGTACTTC.

The chain is built from TRBV6-5 and TRBJ1-2, with 8 bases fitting TRBD1. V shed 11 bases, J shed 0 bases, and the junction held 5 bases outside the gene matches. Per the germline V gene, CDR1 is MNHEY and CDR2 is SVGAGI. The CDR3 is 13 amino acids. The CDR3: CACYRGSNYGYTF. CDR3 bases: TGTGCCTGCTACAGGGGGTCTAACTATGGCTACACCTTC.

This chain uses TRBV5-4 with TRBJ2-3; D is possibly TRBD2 (6 bases). Deletions cut 2 bases from V and 1 base from J, with 8 bases between. The CDR3 is made up of 14 amino acids. Germline V CDR1 and CDR2: SGHNT, YYREEE (reference sequence). CDR3 region: CASSFERGTDTQYF. CDR3 in DNA: TGTGCCAGCAGCTTTGAGCGGGGCACAGATACGCAGTATTTT.

The rearrangement links TRBV14 to TRBJ1-4; unclear D gene. The V gene's germline CDR1 is SGHDN and CDR2 FVKESK. The CDR3 sequence is 11 residues long. Between the trimmed V and J ends, which lost 3 bases and 8 bases, there was a span of 4 bases. CDR3 loop: CASSHGEKLFF. The CDR3 DNA reads as TGTGCCAGCAGCCATGGGGAAAAACTGTTTTTT.

V and J are TRBV5-1 and TRBJ2-3; D not resolved. V was pared by 7 bases and J by 6 bases, with 9 bases between. The CDR3 contains 11 residues. Germline V gene lookup returns CDR1 SGHRS and CDR2 YFSETQ. CDR3 bases: TGCGCCAGCCAATACGCGGATACGCAGTATTTT. It is translated as CASQYADTQYF.

The V and J genes are TRBV7-9 and TRBJ2-7, with 15 bases aligning to TRBD2. Per the germline V gene, CDR1 is SEHNR and CDR2 is FQNEAQ (reference sequence). The junction had 4 bases not matched to a gene; V was cut back by 10 bases and J by 3 bases. The CDR3 length is 14 residues. This CDR3 is CATGTSGGIYEQYF. In DNA form, the CDR3 reads TGTGCCACGGGGACTAGCGGGGGGATCTACGAGCAGTACTTC.

Only a few counts were recorded for this clone. The V and J genes are TRBV29-1 and TRBJ2-5; 10 bases are a match to TRBD2. The germline V gene has CDR1 SQVTM and CDR2 ANQGSEA. The CDR3 contains 13 residues. J lost 5 bases, V lost 6 bases, and 6 bases had no gene match. The CDR3 nucleotides are TGCAGCGTGCGAGCGGGGGGGCTGGAGACCCAGTACTTC. It encodes CSVRAGGLETQYF.

In this sample, this clone turned up once. The chain recombines TRBV25-1 with TRBJ2-5; D gene uncertain. The CDR3 contains 15 residues. The ends were cut back, 3 bases at V and 2 bases at J, with 13 bases in the middle. The germline V gene has CDR1 MGHDK and CDR2 SYGVNS. This chain's CDR3 is CASSDLRWAQETQYF. CDR3 nucleotide sequence: TGTGCCAGCAGTGACCTTCGGTGGGCTCAAGAGACCCAGTACTTC. The variable domain in full, with the rest retrieved from reference TRBV25-1 and TRBJ2-5, is EADIYQTPRYLVIGTGKKITLECSQTMGHDKMYWYQQDPGMELHLIHYSYGVNSTEKGDLSSESTVSRIRTEHFPLTLESARPSHTSQYLCASSDLRWAQETQYFGPGTRLLVL.

The chain is built from TRBV6-5 and TRBJ2-5; 9 positions match TRBD1. Trimming took 6 bases from V and 4 from J; bases not matched to a gene: 3. The germline V gene encodes CDR1 MNHEY and CDR2 SVGAGI. The CDR3 covers 13 residues. CDR3 sequence: CASRRQGGETQYF. Here the CDR3 DNA reads TGTGCCAGCAGAAGACAGGGGGGAGAGACCCAGTACTTC.

The chain couples TRBV25-1 to TRBJ2-7; no clear D. CDR3 size: 13 residues. Germline values: CDR1 MGHDK, CDR2 SYGVNS. Trimming removed 6 bases from V and 5 bases from J, with 14 bases in between. This chain's CDR3 is CASRRPDSDEQYF. CDR3 nucleotides: TGTGCCAGCAGGAGGCCAGATTCGGACGAGCAGTACTTC.

The rearrangement joins TRBV27 to TRBJ2-7; TRBD2 matches at 8 bases. J gave up 3 bases and V 4 bases, and 5 bases lay outside the gene matches. CDR3 length equals 14 residues. The germline V gene has CDR1 MNHEY and CDR2 SMNVEV (reference sequence). The CDR3 sequence is CASSWGGGIYEQYF. The DNA for the CDR3 is TGTGCCAGCAGTTGGGGCGGGGGGATCTACGAGCAGTACTTC.

This clone was counted a few times. The genes are TRBV6-6 and TRBJ2-3; either TRBD1 or TRBD2 may supply D (6 bases each). The V end lost 10 bases, the J end lost 4 bases, and 12 bases lay between the germline ends. Germline V gives CDR1 MNHNY, CDR2 SVGAGI (reference sequence). The CDR3 consists of 12 residues. The chain's CDR3 is CATKGGPDTQYF. The CDR3 nucleotides read TGTGCCACCAAAGGGGGGCCAGATACGCAGTATTTT.

This sequence joins TRBV4-3 and TRBJ2-5, with a tentative D call TRBD2 (6 bases). The germline V gene has CDR1 LGHNA and CDR2 YSLEER. CDR3 size: 13 residues. With 8 bases removed from V and 6 bases from J, the gap between germline ends came to 16 bases. As DNA, the CDR3 is TGCGCCAGCGGATTCGTCGGGGGTCAGACCCAGTACTTC. It codes for CASGFVGGQTQYF.

V is TRBV7-2 and J is TRBJ2-5; D is perhaps TRBD2 (6 bases). Germline lookup yields CDR1 SGHTA and CDR2 FQGNSA. This CDR3 contains 18 residues. Trimming pared 0 bases from V and 5 bases from J, leaving 22 bases between. DNA of the CDR3: TGTGCCAGCAGCTTAGCCCATACGCGGGGCCCCATAGGGGAGACCCAGTACTTC. Protein: CASSLAHTRGPIGETQYF.

The DNA for the CDR3 is TGCGCCAGCAGCCAAGATCTGGGCCCTGGAAACACCATATATTTT. Its translation is CASSQDLGPGNTIYF. This chain uses TRBV4-3 with TRBJ1-3, with D uncertain. Trimming stripped 0 bases from V and 2 bases from J, with 8 bases between. This CDR3 contains 15 residues. Germline CDR1 LGHNA, CDR2 YSLEER.

This clone was seen a handful of times. This chain links TRBV6-1 with TRBJ1-4; 7 positions match TRBD1. The germline gives CDR1 MNHNS, CDR2 SASEGT. CDR3 length: 11 amino acids. V dropped 8 bases and J dropped 7; count of bases not matched to a gene: 1. Here the CDR3 DNA reads TGTGCCAGCGGACAGGTTGAAAAACTGTTTTTT. Translated: CASGQVEKLFF.

V usage is TRBV5-6 and J usage is TRBJ2-3; 9 positions agree with TRBD1. The CDR3 spans 14 residues. From germline, CDR1 is SGHDT and CDR2 YYEEEE. With V trimmed by 2 bases and J by 8 bases, 6 bases remained unmatched. The CDR3 protein is CASSFGTGKGTQYF. Here the CDR3 DNA reads TGTGCCAGCAGCTTCGGGACAGGGAAGGGTACGCAGTATTTT.

This sequence joins TRBV9 and TRBJ2-1; no firm D call. Trimming stripped 0 bases from V and 7 bases from J, with 2 bases between. Germline CDR1 is SGDLS and CDR2 is YYNGEE. CDR3 length: 11 amino acids. The CDR3 here is CASSVENEQFF. DNA for the CDR3: TGTGCCAGCAGCGTAGAGAATGAGCAGTTCTTC.

V and J are TRBV5-1 and TRBJ2-1; unclear D gene. CDR3 length: 13 amino acids. Germline V gene data show CDR1 as SGHRS and CDR2 as YFSETQ. Trimming removed 4 bases from V and 2 bases from J, with 7 bases in between. CDR3 DNA: TGCGCCAGCAGCCCAGGAACCTACAATGAGCAGTTCTTC. Encoded protein: CASSPGTYNEQFF.

In its sample, this clone was seen a few times. The genes are TRBV5-1 and TRBJ1-2; TRBD1 might be the D (6 bases). Trimming stripped 2 bases from V and 3 bases from J, with 11 bases between. The CDR3 loop spans 14 amino acids. Germline V CDR1 and CDR2: SGHRS, YFSETQ. Written as DNA, the CDR3 is TGCGCCAGCAGCTTAGGGACACCCGACTATGGCTACACCTTC. Its translation: CASSLGTPDYGYTF.

The DNA for the CDR3 is TGTGCCTGGAGTTGGGCCGACAGGGACGAGCAGTACTTC. Its protein is CAWSWADRDEQYF. The rearrangement joins TRBV30 to TRBJ2-7; 7 positions match TRBD1. Per the germline V gene, CDR1 is GTSNPN and CDR2 is SVGIG (reference sequence). The CDR3 is made up of 13 amino acids. The V segment lost 2 bases and the J segment 5 bases; nucleotides outside the gene matches: 6.

This clone has a single count. V usage is TRBV7-2 and J usage is TRBJ2-5; 8 bases agree with TRBD2. Trimming removed 0 bases from V and 5 bases from J; junction bases left unmatched: 5. CDR3 length: 15 amino acids. CDR1 is SGHTA and CDR2 is FQGNSA in the germline V gene. This CDR3 is CASSLAGGGMETQYF. CDR3 DNA sequence: TGTGCCAGCAGCTTAGCGGGCGGGGGGATGGAGACCCAGTACTTC.

The chain uses TRBV9 and TRBJ2-7; perhaps TRBD2 as D (5 bases). Per the germline V gene, CDR1 is SGDLS and CDR2 is YYNGEE. The CDR3 sequence is 15 residues long. The ends were cut back, 0 bases at V and 6 bases at J, with 16 bases in the middle. In DNA, the CDR3 is TGTGCCAGCAGCGTAGTAGCGACGGCTCCCGGCGAGCAGTACTTC. Amino acids: CASSVVATAPGEQYF.